The next 32 T cell receptor beta chains were all read from a single sample in a study of cytomegalovirus exposure and HLA in healthy donors. The PCR had 60 Vbeta and 13 Jbeta primers. This table comes from immunoSEQ multiplex PCR, and its TCRdb copy is limited to in-frame clones, with some not included. The sample holds around 180,000 clones, about 85% seen once. The sequencing sample was made of PBMCs. The receptors derive from a boy aged 2 to 10 in good health and CMV-seronegative.

This clone was counted between two and nine times. The chain combines TRBV9 with TRBJ2-1; D gene uncertain. Per germline, CDR1 SGDLS and CDR2 YYNGEE. CDR3 size: 15 residues. Trimming left V 0 bases short and J 9 bases short, with 16 bases between. CDR3 bases: TGTGCCAGCAGCGTAGACCCTGTGGAGCTGGGTGAGCAGTTCTTC. This gives the protein CASSVDPVELGEQFF.

The rearrangement joins TRBV19 to TRBJ1-5; the D gene is possibly TRBD1 (5 bases). Trimming cost V 5 bases and J 3 bases, with 11 bases left between them. Germline V gene lookup returns CDR1 LNHDA and CDR2 SQIVND (reference sequence). The CDR3 consists of 14 residues. This CDR3 is CASSGDWDNQPQHF. CDR3 nucleotide sequence: TGTGCCAGTAGTGGGGACTGGGACAATCAGCCCCAGCATTTT. Variable domain in full (rest from reference TRBV19 and TRBJ1-5): DGGITQSPKYLFRKEGQNVTLSCEQNLNHDAMYWYRQDPGQGLRLIYYSQIVNDFQKGDIAEGYSVSREKKESFPLTVTSAQKNPTAFYLCASSGDWDNQPQHFGDGTRLSIL.

V is TRBV28 and J is TRBJ2-2; TRBD1 is a possible D gene (6 bases). Germline V gene data show CDR1 as MDHEN and CDR2 as SYDVKM. The CDR3 consists of 14 residues. The V and J ends lost 10 bases and 5 bases respectively, with 17 bases between them. CDR3 DNA sequence: TGTGCCACCCTAAGGGACACCCTGACCGGGGAGCTGTTTTTT. Protein sequence: CATLRDTLTGELFF.

The genes are TRBV2 and TRBJ2-2; 11 bases agree with TRBD2. The germline V gene encodes CDR1 SNHLY and CDR2 FYNNEI. With V trimmed by 5 bases and J by 5 bases, 10 bases remained unmatched. CDR3 length equals 17 residues. This CDR3 reads CASSPDNSGRETGELFF. The CDR3 coding sequence is TGTGCCAGCAGTCCGGACAATAGCGGGAGGGAAACCGGGGAGCTGTTTTTT.

This sequence joins TRBV10-3 and TRBJ2-4; perhaps TRBD2 as D (5 bases). This CDR3 is built from 16 residues. Germline V gene data show CDR1 as ENHRY and CDR2 as SYGVKD. Trimming pared 0 bases from V and 0 bases from J, leaving 9 bases between. The CDR3 region has the DNA TGTGCCATCAGTGAGTCCGAGGGAAGAGCCAAAAACATTCAGTACTTC. This encodes CAISESEGRAKNIQYF.

The CDR3 bases are TGTGCCAGCAGTCTCCTCCCAGGGGTGAATTCCTACAATGAGCAGTTCTTC. Its protein is CASSLLPGVNSYNEQFF. The rearrangement uses TRBV27 and TRBJ2-1, with D possibly matching TRBD1 (6 bases). The germline V gene encodes CDR1 MNHEY and CDR2 SMNVEV (reference sequence). The ends were cut back, 5 bases at V and 1 base at J, with 18 bases in the middle. The length of the CDR3 is 17 residues.

This clone was observed a handful of times. The gene calls are TRBV11-2 and TRBJ2-7, with 12 positions matching TRBD2. CDR1 and CDR2 from the germline V gene are SGHAT and FQNNGV. The trim removed 5 bases at V and 6 bases at J, leaving 5 bases unmatched. This CDR3 has 14 residues. CDR3 in amino acids: CASSTEGLAGEQYF. As DNA, the CDR3 is TGTGCCAGCAGCACAGAGGGACTAGCGGGCGAGCAGTACTTC.

The chain is built from TRBV5-1 and TRBJ2-7; TRBD2 aligns across 10 bases. V gave up 3 bases and J gave up 0 bases; unmatched junction bases: 6. CDR1 SGHRS and CDR2 YFSETQ come from the germline V gene. This CDR3 spans 16 amino acids. The CDR3 nucleotides read TGCGCCAGCAGCTCCTCCTCTAGCGGGAGCTCCTACGAGCAGTACTTC. Its translation: CASSSSSSGSSYEQYF.

V usage is TRBV18 and J usage is TRBJ1-2; 7 bases match TRBD1. The CDR3 consists of 13 residues. The germline CDR1 and CDR2 sequences are KGHSH and LQKENI. Germline trimming cut 4 bases from V and 3 bases from J; bases unmatched to any gene: 2. Written as DNA, the CDR3 is TGTGCCAGCTCACTCCAGGGGGACTATGGCTACACCTTC. Its protein product is CASSLQGDYGYTF.

This chain joins TRBV28 and TRBJ2-3, with no clear D. V lost 6 bases, J lost 8 bases, and 15 bases lay in between. The CDR3 contains 13 residues. Germline V gene data show CDR1 as MDHEN and CDR2 as SYDVKM. DNA of the CDR3: TGTGCCAGCAGGACCGACACGCGCCCTACGCAGTATTTT. This gives the protein CASRTDTRPTQYF. The variable domain in full, completed from reference TRBV28 and TRBJ2-3, reads DVKVTQSSRYLVKRTGEKVFLECVQDMDHENMFWYRQDPGLGLRLIYFSYDVKMKEKGDIPEGYSVSREKKERFSLILESASTNQTSMYLCASRTDTRPTQYFGPGTRLTVL.

The V call is TRBV20-1, the J call TRBJ1-1; unclear D gene. The V end lost 5 bases, the J end lost 8 bases, and 3 bases lay between the germline ends. From germline, CDR1 is DFQATT and CDR2 SNEGSKA (reference sequence). This CDR3 is built from 8 residues. CDR3 protein: CSAPEAFF. DNA for the CDR3: TGCAGTGCTCCGGAAGCTTTCTTT.

This chain links TRBV27 with TRBJ1-6; maybe TRBD1 (5 bases). From germline, CDR1 is MNHEY and CDR2 SMNVEV (reference sequence). Trimming shortened V by 2 bases and J by 7 bases, and 9 bases separated the two germline ends. The CDR3 loop spans 14 amino acids. The CDR3 loop is CASSLRQGNSPLHF. The CDR3 DNA is TGTGCCAGCAGTTTAAGGCAGGGAAATTCACCCCTCCACTTT.

The V call is TRBV7-2, the J call TRBJ1-4; 10 bases are a match to TRBD1. There are 16 residues in the CDR3. The junction had 8 bases not matched to a gene; V was cut back by 7 bases and J by 3 bases. The germline V gene encodes CDR1 SGHTA and CDR2 FQGNSA. CDR3 sequence reads: CASTPGQGRSNEKLFF. CDR3 bases: TGTGCCAGCACGCCGGGACAGGGGAGATCTAATGAAAAACTGTTTTTT.

This clone showed up just once. The V call is TRBV7-8, the J call TRBJ2-7, with 8 bases identical to TRBD2. The CDR3 covers 14 residues. Germline V CDR1 and CDR2: SGHVS, FQNEAQ. The V segment lost 3 bases and the J segment 3 bases; nucleotides outside the gene matches: 4. CDR3 residues: CASSFGREYYEQYF. The CDR3, as DNA: TGTGCCAGCAGCTTCGGGAGGGAGTACTACGAGCAGTACTTC.

The gene calls are TRBV11-2 and TRBJ1-1, with D possibly TRBD1 on 6 matching bases. Germline values: CDR1 SGHAT, CDR2 FQNNGV. V was pared by 1 base and J by 5 bases, with 17 bases between. The CDR3 contains 16 residues. The CDR3 spells CASSLVRRQAGTEAFF. CDR3 coding DNA: TGTGCCAGCAGCTTAGTCAGACGACAGGCCGGGACTGAAGCTTTCTTT.

The chain couples TRBV11-2 to TRBJ1-1; TRBD1 aligns across 11 bases. The CDR3 runs 16 residues. From germline, CDR1 is SGHAT and CDR2 FQNNGV. The trim removed 3 bases at V and 5 bases at J, leaving 8 bases unmatched. The CDR3 here is CASSFWTGGYITEAFF. Here the CDR3 DNA reads TGTGCCAGCAGCTTTTGGACAGGGGGCTATATAACTGAAGCTTTCTTT.

The chain links TRBV4-1 to TRBJ2-1; D is undetermined. Trimming removed 6 bases from V and 0 bases from J, with 12 bases in between. CDR1 MGHRA and CDR2 YSYEKL come from the germline V gene. The length of the CDR3 is 15 residues. CDR3 nucleotides: TGCGCCAGCAGACCTCTCTTGAGCTCCTACAATGAGCAGTTCTTC. It yields the protein CASRPLLSSYNEQFF.

The chain recombines TRBV13 with TRBJ2-1; 12 nucleotides agree with TRBD2. V lost 1 base, J lost 9 bases, and 10 bases stayed unmatched. The CDR3 runs 17 residues. The V gene's germline CDR1 is PRHDT and CDR2 FYEKMQ (reference sequence). The CDR3 here is CASSLVPSGGDRSEQFF. DNA of the CDR3: TGTGCCAGCAGCTTAGTACCTAGCGGGGGGGACCGAAGTGAGCAGTTCTTC.

V and J are TRBV28 and TRBJ2-1; D unclear. Trimming took off 5 bases at V and 6 bases at J, with 23 bases between the two ends. This CDR3 comprises 17 residues. CDR1 and CDR2 (germline): MDHEN, SYDVKM. CDR3 bases: TGTGCCAGCAGTACTTACCGCCTGTCAAACGAACTCAATGAGCAGTTCTTC. It yields the protein CASSTYRLSNELNEQFF.

V and J are TRBV5-1 and TRBJ2-1; tentative D call: TRBD1 (6 bases). This CDR3 is built from 13 residues. V dropped 7 bases and J dropped 7 bases, with 15 bases sitting between them. Germline assignment: CDR1 SGHRS and CDR2 YFSETQ. The CDR3 region has the DNA TGCGCCAGCTATTTCAACAGGGTAAATGAGCAGTTCTTC. This gives the protein CASYFNRVNEQFF.

The CDR3 spells CACSGGSTDTQYF. In DNA, the CDR3 is TGTGCCTGTAGCGGGGGGAGCACAGATACGCAGTATTTT. This chain links TRBV30 with TRBJ2-3; 10 positions match TRBD2. There are 13 residues in the CDR3. In germline, CDR1 is GTSNPN, CDR2 SVGIG (reference sequence). With V trimmed by 6 bases and J by 0 bases, 0 bases remained unmatched.

The chain joins TRBV7-9 to TRBJ2-3; 10 nucleotides agree with TRBD2. The CDR3 has 16 amino acids. V lost 5 bases and J lost 2; bases outside the gene matches: 7. Looked up from germline, CDR1 is SEHNR and CDR2 is FQNEAQ (reference sequence). CDR3 nucleotides: TGTGCCAGCAGCACCATAGCGGGGGGCTACACAGATACGCAGTATTTT. It specifies CASSTIAGGYTDTQYF. Full variable domain (remainder filled in from reference TRBV7-9 and TRBJ2-3): DTGVSQNPRHKITKRGQNVTFRCDPISEHNRLYWYRQTLGQGPEFLTYFQNEAQLEKSRLLSDRFSAERPKGSFSTLEIQRTEQGDSAMYLCASSTIAGGYTDTQYFGPGTRLTVL.

J is TRBJ2-5 and V is TRBV7-8; 15 bases agree with TRBD2. Trimming at V came to 8 bases and at J to 0 bases, leaving 7 bases not matched to a gene. This CDR3 has 17 amino acids. In germline, CDR1 is SGHVS, CDR2 FQNEAQ. In DNA form, the CDR3 reads TGTGCCAGCTCGAAGGGGACTAGCGGGGGGTACCAAGAGACCCAGTACTTC. It specifies CASSKGTSGGYQETQYF.

The rearrangement uses TRBV18 and TRBJ2-2; D perhaps matches TRBD1 (5 bases). Trimming pared 6 bases from V and 0 bases from J, leaving 14 bases between. CDR1 and CDR2 from the germline V gene are KGHSH and LQKENI. The CDR3 runs to 16 residues. The CDR3 spells CASSPWAGTNTGELFF. CDR3 DNA: TGTGCCAGCTCGCCCTGGGCAGGGACGAACACCGGGGAGCTGTTTTTT.

The chain joins TRBV10-3 to TRBJ2-1; D might be TRBD1 (6 bases). CDR3 length: 14 amino acids. Trimming removed 4 bases at V and 2 bases at J, with 9 bases between. Germline V gene lookup returns CDR1 ENHRY and CDR2 SYGVKD. The CDR3 here is CAISVAGAYNEQFF. CDR3 sequence (DNA): TGTGCCATCAGTGTGGCAGGGGCCTACAATGAGCAGTTCTTC.

V usage is TRBV5-4 and J usage is TRBJ1-5; D call uncertain. The germline V and J ends were trimmed by 2 bases and 11 bases, with 11 bases remaining between them. Germline loops: CDR1 SGHNT, CDR2 YYREEE (reference sequence). CDR3 length equals 12 residues. In nucleotides, the CDR3 is TGTGCCAGCAGCTTTCGCGGGCAGACCCAGCATTTT. It yields the protein CASSFRGQTQHF. The full variable domain, its missing parts supplied by reference TRBV5-4 and TRBJ1-5, is ETGVTQSPTHLIKTRGQQVTLRCSSQSGHNTVSWYQQALGQGPQFIFQYYREEENGRGNFPPRFSGLQFPNYSSELNVNALELDDSALYLCASSFRGQTQHFGDGTRLSIL.

This clone was seen just once. The chain employs TRBV5-4 and TRBJ2-5, with 12 bases that match TRBD2. In germline, CDR1 is SGHNT, CDR2 YYREEE (reference sequence). CDR3 length: 15 residues. After removal of 4 bases from V and 10 bases from J, the junction contained 11 bases not matched to a gene. CDR3 bases: TGTGCCAGCAGCCGCCCCGGGACTAGCGGGTGGGACCAGTACTTC. It yields the protein CASSRPGTSGWDQYF.

V is TRBV28 and J is TRBJ2-7; 13 nucleotides align to TRBD2. V was clipped by 6 bases and J by 6 bases; unmatched bases: 17. From germline, CDR1 is MDHEN and CDR2 SYDVKM. This CDR3 spans 18 amino acids. The CDR3 is CASSHGTAGLAGAVEQYF. The CDR3, as DNA: TGTGCCAGCAGCCACGGGACAGCTGGACTAGCGGGAGCGGTCGAGCAGTACTTC.

The V call is TRBV7-6, the J call TRBJ1-1; TRBD1 matches at 10 bases. The CDR3 spans 17 residues. Germline V gene sequence: CDR1 SGHVS, CDR2 FNYEAQ. With V trimmed by 5 bases and J by 3 bases, 12 bases remained unmatched. The chain's CDR3 is CASSTLRQGARDTEAFF. The CDR3 DNA follows: TGTGCCAGCAGCACGTTACGACAGGGGGCGCGGGACACTGAAGCTTTCTTT.

CDR3 loop: CASSSTPLSGNTIYF. CDR3 coding DNA: TGCGCCAGCAGCTCCACCCCACTTTCTGGAAACACCATATATTTT. V gene TRBV5-1 combines with J gene TRBJ1-3; D is unresolved. The V end lost 3 bases, the J end lost 1 base, and 11 bases lay between the germline ends. The CDR3 is made up of 15 amino acids. CDR1 and CDR2 from the germline V gene are SGHRS and YFSETQ.

This chain joins TRBV10-3 and TRBJ2-3, with 12 positions matching TRBD2. The V gene end was trimmed by 8 bases and the J gene end by 5 bases; junction bases not matched to a gene: 5. The CDR3 runs 14 residues. Germline lookup yields CDR1 ENHRY and CDR2 SYGVKD. This CDR3 reads CAIRLAGAGDTQYF. The CDR3 DNA sequence: TGTGCCATCCGACTAGCGGGGGCGGGAGATACGCAGTATTTT.

This sequence joins TRBV9 and TRBJ1-3; possible D gene TRBD1, 5 bases. Germline V gene lookup returns CDR1 SGDLS and CDR2 YYNGEE. The V end lost 7 bases, the J end lost 1 base, and 9 bases lay between the germline ends. The CDR3 covers 13 residues. CDR3 residues: CASGEGSGNTIYF. The CDR3 coding sequence is TGTGCCAGCGGGGAGGGGTCTGGAAACACCATATATTTT.